The 9 T cell receptor beta chains listed next were all sequenced from one sample in a study of vaccination and CD4 T cells after COVID-19. Specified treatment: approximately 10-day PBMC culture with coronavirus spike peptide pools or control peptides (ViraFEST assay). Cultured CD4+ T cell DNA underwent sequencing with the Oncomine TCR Beta short-read assay. One entry per CDR3 protein results from TCRdb running MiXCR on the PCR reads. The data contain 6,500 to 9,500 distinct CDR3 sequences, approximately 55% of them singletons. Their recognized antigens are unknown. Sequenced material: CD4+ T cells from blood, cultured in vitro. These receptors originate from a human donor who had recovered from COVID-19.

The rearrangement links TRBV6-2 or TRBV6-3 to TRBJ2-3; TRBD2 is a possible D gene (5 bases). Germline assignment: CDR1 MNHEY and CDR2 SVGEGT. The CDR3 is made up of 12 amino acids. V lost 2 bases to trimming and J lost 8 bases, with 8 bases between them. The CDR3 sequence: CASSYKGVTQYF. DNA for the CDR3: TGTGCCAGCAGTTACAAGGGAGTTACGCAGTATTTT.

V gene TRBV19 combines with J gene TRBJ1-3, with a weak D call TRBD1 (5 bases). The V gene's germline CDR1 is LNHDA and CDR2 SQIVND (reference sequence). Between the trimmed V and J ends, which lost 7 bases and 3 bases, there was a span of 19 bases. This CDR3 region has 16 residues. The CDR3: CASTSFRQLIGNTIYF. CDR3 DNA: TGTGCCAGTACCTCCTTTAGACAGCTGATTGGAAACACCATATATTTT.

The genes are TRBV27 and TRBJ2-2; a possible D gene is TRBD1 (7 bases). Germline values: CDR1 MNHEY, CDR2 SMNVEV (reference sequence). The CDR3 has 15 residues. V shed 5 bases and J shed 3 bases, with 13 bases lying between them. DNA for the CDR3: TGTGCCAGCAGTACAGGGGAGGCGGACACCGGGGAGCTGTTTTTT. This gives the protein CASSTGEADTGELFF.

V usage is TRBV5-5 and J usage is TRBJ1-5; perhaps TRBD1 as D (5 bases). The ends were cut back, 0 bases at V and 6 bases at J, with 13 bases in the middle. CDR1 is SGHKS and CDR2 is YYEKEE in the germline V gene (reference sequence). CDR3 length equals 15 residues. DNA for the CDR3: TGTGCCAGCAGCTTGGTTGGGGACCCGGCTCAGCCCCAGCATTTT. It specifies CASSLVGDPAQPQHF.

V usage is TRBV7-9 and J usage is TRBJ1-4, with 12 bases that match TRBD1. J gave up 8 bases and V 2 bases, and 3 bases lay outside the gene matches. This CDR3 is 15 amino acids long. CDR1 SEHNR and CDR2 FQNEAQ come from the germline V gene (reference sequence). CDR3 protein: CASSLWGTGGEKLFF. CDR3 DNA sequence: TGTGCCAGCAGCTTATGGGGGACAGGGGGCGAAAAACTGTTTTTT. The variable domain in full, completed from reference TRBV7-9 and TRBJ1-4, reads DTGVSQNPRHKITKRGQNVTFRCDPISEHNRLYWYRQTLGQGPEFLTYFQNEAQLEKSRLLSDRFSAERPKGSFSTLEIQRTEQGDSAMYLCASSLWGTGGEKLFFGSGTQLSVL.

The chain recombines TRBV7-8 with TRBJ1-1; tentatively, D is TRBD1 (5 bases). The CDR3 is made up of 15 amino acids. V gave up 3 bases and J gave up 1 base, with 12 bases separating them. In germline, CDR1 is SGHVS, CDR2 FQNEAQ. The chain's CDR3 is CASSLGGTRNTEAFF. In DNA form, the CDR3 reads TGTGCCAGCAGCTTGGGGGGTACCCGGAACACTGAAGCTTTCTTT.

The gene calls are TRBV7-8 and TRBJ1-1; D is ambiguous. Germline V gene data show CDR1 as SGHVS and CDR2 as FQNEAQ. V shed 2 bases and J shed 1 base, with 11 bases lying between them. This CDR3 spans 15 amino acids. The CDR3 DNA sequence: TGTGCCAGCAGCTTAAGAACTGGGTCGAACACTGAAGCTTTCTTT. This codes for CASSLRTGSNTEAFF.

This chain connects TRBV5-4 to TRBJ1-2; a possible D gene is TRBD1 (5 bases). Germline CDR1 SGHNT, CDR2 YYREEE (reference sequence). The CDR3 runs to 13 residues. V lost 3 bases and J lost 3, with 9 bases in between. This chain's CDR3 is CASSSTGDYGYTF. In DNA form, the CDR3 reads TGTGCCAGCAGCTCGACGGGGGACTATGGCTACACCTTC. Full variable domain (remainder filled in from reference TRBV5-4 and TRBJ1-2): ETGVTQSPTHLIKTRGQQVTLRCSSQSGHNTVSWYQQALGQGPQFIFQYYREEENGRGNFPPRFSGLQFPNYSSELNVNALELDDSALYLCASSSTGDYGYTFGSGTRLTVV.

V gene TRBV7-8 combines with J gene TRBJ1-1; tentative D call: TRBD1 (6 bases). The CDR3 is 12 amino acids. The germline V and J ends were trimmed by 0 bases and 10 bases, with 9 bases remaining between them. Germline loops: CDR1 SGHVS, CDR2 FQNEAQ. The CDR3, as DNA: TGTGCCAGCAGCTTAGCGGGAGGGGGAGCTTTCTTT. Translating it yields CASSLAGGGAFF.